This entry describes one T cell receptor beta chain. V gave up 0 bases and J gave up 1 base; unmatched junction bases: 5. The germline CDR1 and CDR2 sequences are DFQATT and SNEGSKA (reference sequence). This CDR3 spans 15 amino acids. The sample comes from a study of regulatory T cells in long-lasting Graves disease. Study in general: The criterion for persistent Graves' disease was over 5 years of antithyroid drugs with positive TSH receptor antibodies.

Building of the TCR beta libraries involved iRepertoire HTBI primers and Arm-PCR of CDR3 regions. TCRdb reprocessed the multiplex PCR reads with MiXCR, giving one entry per CDR3 protein. Altogether some 340,000 distinct CDR3 sequences are present, roughly 24% being singletons, with the ten largest covering around 30%. Documented time point: persistent/refractory GD, antithyroid drugs over 5 years with positive TRAb. RNA from PBMCs was the source of the TCR library. This specimen was peripheral blood mononuclear cells (PBMCs), taken when the disease was refractory, from a patient treated with antithyroid drugs. The sequence was collected from a woman in her forties with Graves disease. This rearrangement joins TRBV20-1 to TRBJ2-7; TRBD2 agrees at 8 bases. Here the CDR3 DNA reads TGCAGTGCTAGAGATCTAGCGGGTATATCCTACGAGCAGTACTTC. It codes for CSARDLAGISYEQYF.